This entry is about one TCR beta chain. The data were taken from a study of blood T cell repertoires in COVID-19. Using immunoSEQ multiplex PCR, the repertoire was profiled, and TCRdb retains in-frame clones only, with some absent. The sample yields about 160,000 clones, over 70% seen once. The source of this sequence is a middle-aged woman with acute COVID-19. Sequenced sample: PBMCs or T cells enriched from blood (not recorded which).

The DNA for the CDR3 is TGTGCCAGCAGCCAACGGACAGACTACGAGCAGTACTTC. Encoded protein: CASSQRTDYEQYF. This sequence joins TRBV4-2 and TRBJ2-7, with a weak D call TRBD1 (6 bases). The germline V gene has CDR1 LGHNA and CDR2 YNFKEQ. With 2 bases removed from V and 3 bases from J, the gap between germline ends came to 8 bases. The CDR3 consists of 13 residues.